What follows describes a single TCR beta chain. Antigen specificity is unknown. Nonspecific anti-CD3/anti-CD28 bead stimulation represents the broad CD4+ T cell repertoire. Sorting selected CD4+ T cells upregulating both CD40 ligand and CD69. Adults with HIV-1 started suppressive ART while chronically infected. This record belongs to a study of persistence of HIV-infected CD4 T cells. The immunoSEQ assay was version 4, run in survey mode. TCRdb keeps only in-frame clones here, not all; method: immunoSEQ multiplex PCR. The sample includes about 46,000 clones, approximately 90% seen only once; the top ten take 3.3%. The receptor comes from an adult woman with HIV who was CMV-seropositive. Sequences were derived from CD4+ T cells sorted from PBMCs after approximately 20-hour stimulation, sampled from a patient who received antiretroviral therapy.

CDR3 in amino acids: CSVVPVSGGNTIYF. The CDR3 bases are TGCAGCGTTGTTCCCGTCTCAGGTGGAAACACCATATATTTT. The chain carries TRBV29-1 and TRBJ1-3; D is unresolved. This CDR3 spans 14 amino acids. The ends were cut back, 4 bases at V and 3 bases at J, with 13 bases in the middle. Germline V CDR1 and CDR2: SQVTM, ANQGSEA.